These 9 T cell receptor beta chains originate from one sample sequenced in a study of shared clonotypes between healthy human individuals. Some clones are missing from TCRdb's copy, which holds only in-frame ones; the method was immunoSEQ multiplex PCR. Of roughly 590,000 clones listed, around 95% were seen once; the top ten hold over 0.09%. The naive CD8 subset, CD45RO-negative cells positively selected for CCR7, excluded terminally differentiated effector memory CD45RA+ cells. Sequenced: naive CD8+ T cells sorted from blood. These receptor sequences come from a woman in her 30s in good health.

The V call is TRBV7-3, the J call TRBJ1-1, with D hard to call. Germline V gene data show CDR1 as SGHTA and CDR2 as FQGTGA. The V end lost 3 bases, the J end lost 4 bases, and 9 bases lay between the germline ends. This CDR3 comprises 13 residues. CDR3 DNA: TGTGCCAGCAGCTTCGGCATTGGCACTGAAGCTTTCTTT. As protein: CASSFGIGTEAFF. The variable domain in full, completed from reference TRBV7-3 and TRBJ1-1, reads GAGVSQTPSNKVTEKGKYVELRCDPISGHTALYWYRQSLGQGPEFLIYFQGTGAADDSGLPNDRFFAVRPEGSVSTLKIQRTERGDSAVYLCASSFGIGTEAFFGQGTRLTVV.

This clone appeared a single time. Here the CDR3 reads CASSISGNTEAFF. CDR3 sequence (DNA): TGTGCCAGCAGTATCTCAGGGAACACTGAAGCTTTCTTT. This chain connects TRBV27 to TRBJ1-1; D remains ambiguous. This CDR3 has 13 amino acids. CDR1 is MNHEY and CDR2 is SMNVEV in the germline V gene (reference sequence). Trimming left V 5 bases short and J 1 base short, with 8 bases between.

The gene calls are TRBV6-5 and TRBJ1-4; D may be TRBD1 (6 bases). V lost 5 bases and J lost 6, with 13 bases in between. The CDR3 sequence is 14 residues long. The germline V gene encodes CDR1 MNHEY and CDR2 SVGAGI. CDR3 loop: CASSTLGQYEKLFF. The CDR3 nucleotides are TGTGCCAGCAGTACCCTAGGACAGTATGAAAAACTGTTTTTT.

To note about this clone: This sample includes further DNA sequences coding for the same CDR3. The rearrangement uses TRBV27 and TRBJ1-2; D is unclear. The CDR3 length is 12 residues. Germline CDR1 is MNHEY and CDR2 is SMNVEV (reference sequence). Trimming cost V 4 bases and J 2 bases, with 5 bases left between them. The chain's CDR3 is CASSSGNYGYTF. CDR3 DNA sequence: TGTGCCAGCAGTTCTGGGAACTATGGCTACACCTTC.

The V and J genes are TRBV28 and TRBJ2-3; D remains ambiguous. This CDR3 region has 15 residues. The V and J ends lost 3 bases and 11 bases respectively, with 21 bases between them. The V gene's germline CDR1 is MDHEN and CDR2 SYDVKM. CDR3 nucleotides: TGTGCCAGCAGTTTGGGCCCGTTTAGTACCCTGGGGCAGTATTTT. It yields the protein CASSLGPFSTLGQYF.

The J gene is TRBJ2-1, the V gene TRBV7-9; 9 bases fit TRBD1. The V gene's germline CDR1 is SEHNR and CDR2 FQNEAQ (reference sequence). The CDR3 runs 16 residues. Trimming cost V 7 bases and J 7 bases; bases outside gene matches: 14. The DNA for the CDR3 is TGTGCCAGCACCGGACTGGGGACAGGGATTAGGAATGAGCAGTTCTTC. Protein: CASTGLGTGIRNEQFF. The whole variable domain, filled in from reference TRBV7-9 and TRBJ2-1, reads DTGVSQNPRHKITKRGQNVTFRCDPISEHNRLYWYRQTLGQGPEFLTYFQNEAQLEKSRLLSDRFSAERPKGSFSTLEIQRTEQGDSAMYLCASTGLGTGIRNEQFFGPGTRLTVL.

The J gene is TRBJ1-3, the V gene TRBV2; D not certain. Germline CDR1 SNHLY, CDR2 FYNNEI. Trimming pared 4 bases from V and 4 bases from J, leaving 8 bases between. This CDR3 is 13 amino acids long. The CDR3, as DNA: TGTGCCAGCAGTGGCAGGAGCGGAAACACCATATATTTT. This gives the protein CASSGRSGNTIYF.

This clone was detected only once. This chain uses TRBV14 with TRBJ1-1, with D perhaps matching TRBD1 (6 bases). Trimming stripped 0 bases from V and 1 base from J, with 15 bases between. The germline V gene has CDR1 SGHDN and CDR2 FVKESK. CDR3 length equals 17 residues. The CDR3 loop is CASSQDLGPGANTEAFF. The CDR3 DNA reads as TGTGCCAGCAGCCAAGATTTGGGGCCGGGGGCGAACACTGAAGCTTTCTTT.

This clone was counted a few times. The J gene is TRBJ1-2, the V gene TRBV6-1; D remains unclear. Germline values: CDR1 MNHNS, CDR2 SASEGT. V was trimmed by 2 bases and J by 3 bases, leaving 13 bases between them. This CDR3 spans 15 amino acids. The CDR3 protein is CASSERGSGDYGYTF. As DNA, the CDR3 is TGTGCCAGCAGTGAACGAGGGAGCGGGGACTATGGCTACACCTTC.